The 31 T cell receptor beta chains listed next were all sequenced from one sample in a study of cytomegalovirus exposure and HLA in healthy donors. Here immunoSEQ multiplex PCR was the method, and the copy in TCRdb shows in-frame clones only, minus some. Among some 250,000 clones listed, about nine tenths were seen once. The sequencing sample was made of PBMCs. Receptors were obtained from a woman aged 30 to 39 in good health and CMV-seronegative.

The gene calls are TRBV2 and TRBJ2-7; 11 nucleotides match TRBD2. V was pared by 3 bases and J by 9 bases, with 10 bases of the junction left unmatched. Germline assignment: CDR1 SNHLY and CDR2 FYNNEI. The CDR3 sequence is 15 residues long. For the CDR3, the DNA is TGTGCCAGCAGTGAGAGCACTAGCGGGAGAGATTGGCAGTACTTC. Its translation: CASSESTSGRDWQYF.

This clone has only one observation. Other DNA sequences within the sample encode an identical CDR3. The genes are TRBV5-1 and TRBJ2-3; D uncertain. V shed 0 bases and J shed 4 bases, with 6 bases lying between them. The germline V gene has CDR1 SGHRS and CDR2 YFSETQ. The CDR3 extends over 13 amino acids. CDR3 sequence (DNA): TGCGCCAGCAGCTTGGCAGGAGCAGATACGCAGTATTTT. This gives the protein CASSLAGADTQYF.

The rearrangement links TRBV6-6 to TRBJ2-5, with 9 bases aligning to TRBD2. Germline trimming cut 4 bases from V and 5 bases from J; bases unmatched to any gene: 8. Germline V gene sequence: CDR1 MNHNY, CDR2 SVGAGI (reference sequence). This CDR3 has 15 residues. The CDR3 nucleotides are TGTGCCAGCAGTTCGGCAGCGGGAGGCTGGGAGACCCAGTACTTC. Its protein is CASSSAAGGWETQYF.

The chain links TRBV7-6 to TRBJ2-3; the match to TRBD2 covers 14 bases. CDR3 size: 16 residues. The ends lost 1 base at V and 3 bases at J; junction bases unmatched: 0. Germline-derived CDR1 and CDR2 are SGHVS and FNYEAQ. The chain's CDR3 is CASSLGTSGRTDTQYF. The CDR3 nucleotides are TGTGCCAGCAGCTTAGGGACTAGCGGGAGGACAGATACGCAGTATTTT.

The rearrangement uses TRBV20-1 and TRBJ2-5, with a tentative D call TRBD2 (7 bases). Germline loops: CDR1 DFQATT, CDR2 SNEGSKA (reference sequence). CDR3 size: 11 residues. The CDR3 loop reads CGCAGEGAQYF. The CDR3 DNA is TGCGGATGCGCGGGAGAGGGGGCCCAGTACTTC.

This clone was recorded once. J is TRBJ2-7 and V is TRBV27; TRBD1 matches 10 bases. V lost 5 bases to trimming and J lost 2 bases; unmatched junction nucleotides: 6. Per the germline V gene, CDR1 is MNHEY and CDR2 is SMNVEV (reference sequence). CDR3 size: 15 residues. DNA of the CDR3: TGTGCCAGCAGTCTAGGACAGGGGGAGGCCTACGAGCAGTACTTC. This codes for CASSLGQGEAYEQYF.

The rearrangement links TRBV5-1 to TRBJ1-5, with 11 bases aligning to TRBD1. Germline CDR1 SGHRS, CDR2 YFSETQ. The V segment lost 4 bases and the J segment 5 bases; nucleotides outside the gene matches: 5. The CDR3 extends over 15 amino acids. DNA of the CDR3: TGCGCCAGCAGCCCCGGGACAGGGGGGGATCAGCCCCAGCATTTT. Encoded protein: CASSPGTGGDQPQHF.

The genes are TRBV6-5 and TRBJ1-4, with D possibly TRBD1 on 6 matching bases. The CDR3 length is 15 residues. Per germline, CDR1 MNHEY and CDR2 SVGAGI. The V end was cut by 9 bases, the J end by 7 bases, with 21 bases between. CDR3 nucleotides: TGTGCCAGTAGTCGAGGGGGAGGATCCGGTGAAAAACTGTTTTTT. It specifies CASSRGGGSGEKLFF.

The V call is TRBV7-6, the J call TRBJ2-7; no reliable D call. Trimming stripped 5 bases from V and 2 bases from J, with 16 bases between. Germline CDR1 is SGHVS and CDR2 is FNYEAQ. The CDR3 runs 15 residues. CDR3 loop: CASSPHIRTPYEQYF. The CDR3 nucleotides are TGTGCCAGCAGCCCTCACATTAGAACCCCCTACGAGCAGTACTTC.

As DNA, the CDR3 is TGCGCCAGCAGCCAAGATCCAGCGAAGCAGTACTTC. It is translated as CASSQDPAKQYF. The rearrangement joins TRBV4-1 to TRBJ2-5; no firm D call. CDR1 and CDR2 from the germline V gene are MGHRA and YSYEKL. CDR3 size: 12 residues. V lost 0 bases, J lost 11 bases, and 10 bases lay in between.

This sequence joins TRBV19 and TRBJ1-4, with D possibly matching TRBD1 (6 bases). V lost 3 bases, J lost 5 bases, and 13 bases lay in between. The CDR3 runs 15 residues. In germline, CDR1 is LNHDA, CDR2 SQIVND (reference sequence). This chain's CDR3 is CASSIDSQGNEKLFF. DNA of the CDR3: TGTGCCAGTAGTATCGACTCCCAGGGGAATGAAAAACTGTTTTTT. The complete variable domain, with remaining parts taken from reference TRBV19 and TRBJ1-4, reads DGGITQSPKYLFRKEGQNVTLSCEQNLNHDAMYWYRQDPGQGLRLIYYSQIVNDFQKGDIAEGYSVSREKKESFPLTVTSAQKNPTAFYLCASSIDSQGNEKLFFGSGTQLSVL.

In the case of this clone: This sample also contains other DNA sequences that code for the same CDR3. The chain has TRBV29-1 and TRBJ2-2; a weak D match, TRBD1 (6 bases). Trimming shortened V by 7 bases and J by 7 bases, and 10 bases separated the two germline ends. The CDR3 is 11 residues long. Looked up from germline, CDR1 is SQVTM and CDR2 is ANQGSEA. The DNA for the CDR3 is TGCAGCGGGGGGCAGGGCGGGGAGCTGTTTTTT. This sequence encodes CSGGQGGELFF.

This chain connects TRBV19 to TRBJ2-7; D is unresolved. Germline V gene data show CDR1 as LNHDA and CDR2 as SQIVND (reference sequence). This CDR3 contains 14 residues. Trimming shortened V by 4 bases and J by 5 bases, and 15 bases separated the two germline ends. The CDR3, as DNA: TGTGCCAGTAGTACTGGTGCTAACGCCCACGAGCAGTACTTC. As protein: CASSTGANAHEQYF.

The rearrangement joins TRBV27 to TRBJ2-3; 11 bases fit TRBD2. V dropped 6 bases and J dropped 6; count of bases not matched to a gene: 5. Germline CDR1 and CDR2: MNHEY and SMNVEV (reference sequence). The CDR3 contains 14 residues. The CDR3: CASRPLAGDDTQYF. The CDR3, as DNA: TGTGCCAGCAGGCCACTAGCGGGAGACGATACGCAGTATTTT.

The chain uses TRBV18 and TRBJ2-5; D is unclear. Trimming stripped 7 bases from V and 2 bases from J, with 8 bases between. The CDR3 has 12 residues. CDR1 and CDR2 from the germline V gene are KGHSH and LQKENI. The CDR3 nucleotides read TGTGCCAGCTTCGGAGATCAAGAGACCCAGTACTTC. Translating it yields CASFGDQETQYF.

The chain links TRBV18 to TRBJ2-7, with 7 bases aligning to TRBD1. Germline loops: CDR1 KGHSH, CDR2 LQKENI. V gave up 3 bases and J gave up 0 bases; unmatched junction bases: 8. CDR3 length equals 16 residues. CDR3 protein: CASSPNRGLGSYEQYF. The DNA of the CDR3 is TGTGCCAGCTCACCCAACAGGGGATTGGGCTCCTACGAGCAGTACTTC.

The chain employs TRBV4-1 and TRBJ1-3, with D possibly being TRBD1 (6 bases). The germline CDR1 and CDR2 sequences are MGHRA and YSYEKL. The CDR3 is 16 residues long. V was shortened by 0 bases and J by 0 bases, with 9 bases between the two germline ends. As DNA, the CDR3 is TGCGCCAGCAGCCAAGAAACAGGGCACTCTGGAAACACCATATATTTT. Its translation is CASSQETGHSGNTIYF.

This sequence joins TRBV7-8 and TRBJ1-2; D unclear. The CDR3 sequence is 14 residues long. CDR1 is SGHVS, CDR2 FQNEAQ, per germline. V was pared by 1 base and J by 5 bases, with 11 bases between. CDR3 region: CASSLGAVNYGYTF. As DNA, the CDR3 is TGTGCCAGCAGCTTAGGGGCAGTGAATTATGGCTACACCTTC.

The chain uses TRBV29-1 and TRBJ1-2; 10 nucleotides agree with TRBD1. Germline V gene data show CDR1 as SQVTM and CDR2 as ANQGSEA. CDR3 length: 13 amino acids. Losses at the gene ends were 5 bases for V and 5 bases for J; bases not matched to a gene: 5. CDR3 region: CSVRQGAEYGYTF. DNA of the CDR3: TGCAGCGTTCGACAGGGGGCTGAATATGGCTACACCTTC.

This rearrangement joins TRBV28 to TRBJ2-1; 13 nucleotides align to TRBD2. CDR1 is MDHEN and CDR2 is SYDVKM in the germline V gene. Germline trimming cut 3 bases from V and 9 bases from J; bases unmatched to any gene: 5. The CDR3 is 15 residues long. CDR3 sequence reads: CASSFGLAGATEQFF. The CDR3 DNA reads TGTGCCAGCAGTTTTGGACTAGCGGGAGCCACTGAGCAGTTCTTC.

The rearrangement joins TRBV5-8 to TRBJ2-5; 8 bases are shared with TRBD1. Germline loops: CDR1 SGHTS, CDR2 YDEGEE. V shed 2 bases, J shed 4 bases, and the junction held 4 bases outside the gene matches. The CDR3 sequence is 14 residues long. The CDR3 protein is CASSFPGQGETQYF. CDR3 coding DNA: TGTGCCAGCAGCTTCCCCGGACAGGGAGAGACCCAGTACTTC.

The chain joins TRBV19 to TRBJ2-3; D is perhaps TRBD1 (6 bases). The V end was cut by 6 bases, the J end by 1 base, with 11 bases between. The CDR3 totals 14 residues. Germline V gene sequence: CDR1 LNHDA, CDR2 SQIVND (reference sequence). The CDR3 loop reads CASSLGQRTDTQYF. CDR3 DNA: TGTGCCAGTAGCTTAGGACAGCGCACAGATACGCAGTATTTT.

This clone was observed a few times. The chain is built from TRBV4-1 and TRBJ2-5; D possibly corresponds to TRBD2 (6 bases). Trimming removed 1 base at V and 3 bases at J, with 15 bases between. Germline V gene data show CDR1 as MGHRA and CDR2 as YSYEKL. There are 16 residues in the CDR3. As DNA, the CDR3 is TGCGCCAGCAGCCAAGTGACCTTTCCGGGGGAAGAGACCCAGTACTTC. Translating it yields CASSQVTFPGEETQYF.

This clone is a singleton in its sample. The CDR3 region is CAWSVSGVSYEQYF. The CDR3 DNA sequence: TGTGCCTGGAGCGTAAGTGGGGTATCCTACGAGCAGTACTTC. The V call is TRBV30, the J call TRBJ2-7; D not certain. Trimming shortened V by 3 bases and J by 1 base, and 13 bases separated the two germline ends. The CDR3 is made up of 14 amino acids. The germline V gene encodes CDR1 GTSNPN and CDR2 SVGIG (reference sequence). The full variable domain, in which reference TRBV30 and TRBJ2-7 provide the parts outside the CDR3, is SQTIHQWPATLVQPVGSPLSLECTVEGTSNPNLYWYRQAAGRGLQLLFYSVGIGQISSEVPQNLSASRPQDRQFILSSKKLLLSDSGFYLCAWSVSGVSYEQYFGPGTRLTVT.

The J gene is TRBJ2-7, the V gene TRBV15; the D is unclear. This CDR3 is 16 amino acids long. Trimming took off 0 bases at V and 3 bases at J, with 15 bases between the two ends. The germline V gene has CDR1 LNHNV and CDR2 YYDKDF (reference sequence). CDR3: CATSREGGIIVYEQYF. The CDR3 nucleotides are TGTGCCACCAGCAGAGAAGGTGGGATAATAGTCTACGAGCAGTACTTC.

Written as DNA, the CDR3 is TGTGCCAGCAGCGTAGGGGATGGTGGAAACACCATATATTTT. This codes for CASSVGDGGNTIYF. J is TRBJ1-3 and V is TRBV9, with unresolved D. The CDR3 covers 14 residues. In germline, CDR1 is SGDLS, CDR2 YYNGEE. Trimming removed 0 bases from V and 3 bases from J, with 7 bases in between.

In this sample, this clone turned up a few times. The chain couples TRBV7-8 to TRBJ2-7; tentative D call: TRBD1 (7 bases). Trimming pared 7 bases from V and 2 bases from J, leaving 18 bases between. Germline loops: CDR1 SGHVS, CDR2 FQNEAQ. The CDR3 extends over 15 amino acids. The chain's CDR3 is CASTQGGTATYEQYF. The CDR3 DNA reads TGTGCCAGCACCCAAGGGGGGACAGCCACCTACGAGCAGTACTTC.

V is TRBV6-1 and J is TRBJ2-7, with TRBD1 as a possible D gene (5 bases). The CDR3 sequence is 15 residues long. Trimming cost V 0 bases and J 0 bases, with 9 bases left between them. Germline CDR1 MNHNS, CDR2 SASEGT. CDR3 DNA sequence: TGTGCCAGCAGTGAAGCTTGGGGCAGCTCCTACGAGCAGTACTTC. This translates into CASSEAWGSSYEQYF.

This sequence joins TRBV6-1 and TRBJ2-7; no reliable D call. Trimming cost V 0 bases and J 5 bases, with 11 bases left between them. The CDR3 contains 14 residues. Germline CDR1 reads MNHNS; CDR2 reads SASEGT. Here the CDR3 reads CASSEAVGSHEQYF. The CDR3, as DNA: TGTGCCAGCAGTGAAGCGGTCGGGTCGCACGAGCAGTACTTC.

The rearrangement uses TRBV4-1 and TRBJ2-7; D is unresolved. The CDR3 has 16 residues. Germline loops: CDR1 MGHRA, CDR2 YSYEKL. Trimming shortened V by 0 bases and J by 2 bases, and 14 bases separated the two germline ends. Here the CDR3 DNA reads TGCGCCAGCAGCCAAGAAGGTGCTGGACGAGCCTACGAGCAGTACTTC. It translates to CASSQEGAGRAYEQYF.

The chain couples TRBV5-6 to TRBJ1-5; D not certain. This CDR3 is 15 amino acids long. CDR1 is SGHDT and CDR2 is YYEEEE in the germline V gene. V was clipped by 4 bases and J by 9 bases, with 20 bases between them. The CDR3 region is CASSRSGWVAWPQHF. CDR3 DNA sequence: TGTGCCAGCAGCCGTTCGGGTTGGGTGGCATGGCCCCAGCATTTT.